Here is one T cell receptor beta chain with its context. Clones were read by immunoSEQ multiplex PCR, and TCRdb kept only the in-frame ones, dropping some. This table has 2.3 million or so clones, over 90% appearing once. These data belong to a study of shared clonotypes between healthy human individuals. Study background: Three plates each covered CD4 naive and memory; CD8 naive two, CD8 memory one.

The germline CDR1 and CDR2 sequences are KGHSH and LQKENI. V shed 6 bases and J shed 2 bases, with 14 bases lying between them. This CDR3 region has 14 residues. Sequenced sample: naive CD4+ T cells from PBMCs. Subset of the sample: CD45RA+ positively selected. This receptor was identified in a man younger than 30 in good health. Some clones in this sample may be carry-over from other donors' samples. The rearrangement joins TRBV18 to TRBJ2-7; D is possibly TRBD1 (5 bases). Here the CDR3 reads CASSQGNLAYEQYF. The CDR3 DNA follows: TGTGCCAGCTCCCAGGGTAATCTCGCCTACGAGCAGTACTTC.